Listed below are T cell receptor beta chains from one sample, sequenced in a study of human T cells and chemical hapten exposure. TCRdb reanalysed the RACE reads using MiXCR and keeps one entry per CDR3 protein. Seen here are 85,000 or so distinct CDR3 sequences, roughly 11% observed once, and the top ten hold 1.6%. The specimen was whole blood, collected in connection with sensitization to the hapten diphenylcyclopropenone (DPC). Receptors originate from a man younger than 35 with alopecia areata. Some clones in this sample may be carry-over from other donors' samples. The CDR3 runs from the conserved cysteine through the conserved F or W. Each record gives: D gene, clone size, V gene, J gene, CDR3 protein, CDR3 DNA. A D gene is named only where the DNA matches it firmly. Some rows have no size entry. The others give once, few or many, or a class for an expanded clone.

>-|-|TRBV29-1|TRBJ1-2
CSVEDLAVNYGYTF
TGCAGCGTTGAAGATCTTGCAGTTAACTATGGCTACACCTTC
>TRBD1|many|TRBV6-2/TRBV6-3|TRBJ2-3
CASKGASFHTQYF
TGTGCCAGCAAGGGGGCCAGTTTCCATACGCAGTATTTT
>-|-|TRBV19|TRBJ2-7
CASSITGTSYEQYF
TGTGCCAGTAGCATAACGGGGACCTCCTACGAGCAGTACTTC
>-|-|TRBV28|TRBJ2-5
CASSRQVEGHETQYF
TGTGCCAGCAGTCGCCAAGTGGAAGGGCATGAGACCCAGTACTTC
>TRBD1|few|TRBV15|TRBJ2-3
CATTEGATTTDTQYF
TGTGCCACTACCGAGGGGGCCACTACCACAGATACGCAGTATTTT
>TRBD1|few|TRBV3-1|TRBJ1-1
CASSQGVRQGQDTEAFF
TGTGCCAGCAGCCAAGGAGTGAGACAGGGCCAGGACACTGAAGCTTTCTTT
>-|-|TRBV28|TRBJ2-3
CASSLGDRADTQYF
TGTGCCAGCAGTTTAGGGGACCGAGCGGATACGCAGTATTTT
>TRBD1|many|TRBV6-5|TRBJ2-7
CASSRDSPYEQYF
TGTGCCAGCAGCCGGGACAGCCCCTACGAGCAGTACTTC
>TRBD1|many|TRBV2|TRBJ1-1
CASRTLKGTELGGAEAFF
TGTGCCAGCAGGACCCTTAAGGGGACAGAGCTCGGAGGAGCTGAAGCTTTCTTT
>-|many|TRBV13|TRBJ1-3
CASSSPGGDSGNTIYF
TGTGCCAGCAGCTCCCCGGGCGGGGACTCTGGAAACACCATATATTTT
>TRBD2|many|TRBV7-3|TRBJ2-6
CASSRYLAGASSGANVLTF
TGTGCCAGCAGTCGCTATCTAGCGGGGGCGAGCTCTGGGGCCAACGTCCTGACTTTC
>-|-|TRBV6-5|TRBJ2-2
CASRSTRAVNTGELFF
TGTGCCAGCAGGTCCACCAGGGCAGTGAACACCGGGGAGCTGTTTTTT
>TRBD2|-|TRBV10-3|TRBJ2-5
CAISELASGLQETQYF
TGTGCCATCAGTGAGTTGGCTAGCGGCCTACAAGAGACCCAGTACTTC
>TRBD2|-|TRBV5-5|TRBJ2-1
CASSMEGLAGANEQFF
TGTGCCAGCAGCATGGAGGGACTAGCGGGGGCCAATGAGCAGTTCTTC
>-|few|TRBV7-6|TRBJ2-2
CASSLSPEGTGELFF
TGTGCCAGCAGCTTAAGTCCCGAGGGCACCGGGGAGCTGTTTTTT
>TRBD2|-|TRBV11-2|TRBJ2-3
CASSSGGAGFAQYF
TGTGCCAGCAGCTCCGGGGGGGCCGGCTTCGCGCAGTATTTT
>-|-|TRBV11-2|TRBJ2-5
CASSPPGSAQETQYF
TGTGCCAGCAGCCCCCCCGGTTCGGCCCAAGAGACCCAGTACTTC